This T cell receptor (beta chain) comes out of a study of CD8 T cells in ankylosing spondylitis. Findings of the study overall: Earlier authors reported some of these motif variants in reactive arthritis synovial fluid and blood.

Remarks on this clonotype: Its matching antigen is unknown.

Trimming removed 0 bases from V and 1 base from J; junction bases left unmatched: 4. Looked up from germline, CDR1 is LGHNT and CDR2 is FRNRAP. The CDR3 spans 17 residues. It was by quantitative 5'-RACE with molecular barcodes that TCR beta libraries were made. Via MiXCR, TCRdb re-called the 5' RACE reads, giving one row per CDR3 protein. The repertoire has roughly 25,000 distinct CDR3 sequences, about 15% of them found once; the top ten carry around 27%. This receptor was obtained from a male donor with ankylosing spondylitis or in good health (not recorded which). The sequenced material came from blood. This chain connects TRBV12-5 to TRBJ2-5; the match to TRBD2 covers 11 bases. CDR3 in amino acids: CASGLVLAGDFQETQYF. In DNA, the CDR3 is TGTGCTAGTGGTTTGGTACTAGCGGGAGACTTCCAAGAGACCCAGTACTTC.